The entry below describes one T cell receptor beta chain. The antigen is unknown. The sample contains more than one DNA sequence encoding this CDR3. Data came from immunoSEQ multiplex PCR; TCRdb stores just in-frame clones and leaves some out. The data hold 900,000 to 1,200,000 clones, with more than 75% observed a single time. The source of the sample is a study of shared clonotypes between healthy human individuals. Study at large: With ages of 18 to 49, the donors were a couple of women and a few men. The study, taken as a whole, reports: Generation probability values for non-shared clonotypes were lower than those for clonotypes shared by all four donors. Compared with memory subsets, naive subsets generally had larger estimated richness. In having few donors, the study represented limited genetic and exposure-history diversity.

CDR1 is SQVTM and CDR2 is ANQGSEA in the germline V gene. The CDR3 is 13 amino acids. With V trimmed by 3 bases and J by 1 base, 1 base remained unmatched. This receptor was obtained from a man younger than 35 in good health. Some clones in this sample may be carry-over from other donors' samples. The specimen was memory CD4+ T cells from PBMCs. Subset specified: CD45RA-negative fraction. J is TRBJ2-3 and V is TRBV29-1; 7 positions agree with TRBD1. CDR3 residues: CSVDDRGTDTQYF. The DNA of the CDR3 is TGCAGCGTTGATGACAGGGGCACAGATACGCAGTATTTT.